Below are 10 T cell receptor beta chains sequenced from a single sample in a study of blood T cell repertoires in COVID-19. The protocol was immunoSEQ multiplex PCR, while the TCRdb copy is restricted to in-frame clones and leaves out a portion. The data show a few hundred thousand clones, around 90% seen once. Sequenced material: PBMCs or T cells enriched from blood (not recorded which). All receptors derive from a man aged 25 to 45 in a cohort exposed to, infected with or recovered from COVID-19 (not recorded which).

The chain joins TRBV7-2 to TRBJ1-6, with D possibly being TRBD1 (6 bases). The CDR3 sequence is 16 residues long. V lost 5 bases and J lost 2, with 13 bases in between. Looked up from germline, CDR1 is SGHTA and CDR2 is FQGNSA. The CDR3 region has the DNA TGTGCCAGCAGCGACCGGGACACCACCTATAATTCACCCCTCCACTTT. Residues: CASSDRDTTYNSPLHF. Based on the CDR3 plus reference TRBV7-2 and TRBJ1-6, the full variable domain is GAGVSQSPSNKVTEKGKDVELRCDPISGHTALYWYRQSLGQGLEFLIYFQGNSAPDKSGLPSDRFSAERTGGSVSTLTIQRTQQEDSAVYLCASSDRDTTYNSPLHFGNGTRLTVT.

This chain connects TRBV10-3 to TRBJ1-1; no definite D call. This CDR3 has 14 residues. Trimming removed 7 bases from V and 1 base from J, with 13 bases in between. The germline V gene has CDR1 ENHRY and CDR2 SYGVKD. CDR3 region: CAITPERENTEAFF. In DNA, the CDR3 is TGTGCCATCACCCCGGAGCGGGAGAACACTGAAGCTTTCTTT.

The chain combines TRBV2 with TRBJ2-7, with 9 bases lining up with TRBD1. Germline-derived CDR1 and CDR2 are SNHLY and FYNNEI. The V and J ends lost 6 bases and 5 bases, in that order; junction bases with no gene match: 8. The CDR3 spans 14 residues. The CDR3 region is CASRAGQGGHEQYF. CDR3 nucleotide sequence: TGTGCCAGCAGGGCGGGACAGGGCGGCCACGAGCAGTACTTC. Combining the CDR3 with reference TRBV2 and TRBJ2-7 gives the whole variable domain EPEVTQTPSHQVTQMGQEVILRCVPISNHLYFYWYRQILGQKVEFLVSFYNNEISEKSEIFDDQFSVERPDGSNFTLKIRSTKLEDSAMYFCASRAGQGGHEQYFGPGTRLTVT.

This chain connects TRBV28 to TRBJ1-5; TRBD1 matches 7 bases. The CDR3 extends over 16 amino acids. CDR1 is MDHEN, CDR2 SYDVKM, per germline. The V segment lost 3 bases and the J segment 0 bases; nucleotides outside the gene matches: 5. The CDR3 sequence: CASSLGTVYSNQPQHF. The CDR3 nucleotides are TGTGCCAGCAGTTTGGGGACAGTCTATAGCAATCAGCCCCAGCATTTT.

The CDR3 sequence is CASSDRLGTDTQYF. The CDR3 coding sequence is TGTGCCAGCAGTGACAGGTTGGGCACAGATACGCAGTATTTT. The chain links TRBV2 to TRBJ2-3; D unclear. CDR3 size: 14 residues. The germline V gene has CDR1 SNHLY and CDR2 FYNNEI. V lost 3 bases and J lost 1, with 8 bases in between.

In the case of this clone: The limits of the CDR3 on the DNA are not certain, so only TCRdb's listed CDR3 is given. V usage is TRBV6-2 or TRBV6-3 and J usage is TRBJ1-5. A total of 15 residues make up the CDR3, ends included. Germline CDR1 is MNHEY and CDR2 is SVGEGT. CDR3 loop: CASSTSGFSNQPQHF.

The chain joins TRBV27 to TRBJ2-7; no reliable D call. Germline V gene lookup returns CDR1 MNHEY and CDR2 SMNVEV (reference sequence). CDR3 size: 14 residues. The V end was cut by 2 bases, the J end by 1 base, with 9 bases between. The CDR3 here is CASSLGPTSYEQYF. The CDR3 bases are TGTGCCAGCAGTTTAGGGCCTACGTCCTACGAGCAGTACTTC.

The V and J genes are TRBV23-1 and TRBJ2-1; 7 bases map to TRBD2. TRBV23-1 is recorded as an ORF, its role being uncertain. Trimming at V came to 9 bases and at J to 9 bases, leaving 17 bases not matched to a gene. The CDR3 spans 15 residues. The chain's CDR3 is CARGDDAGDKSEQFF. The CDR3 DNA sequence: TGCGCCAGGGGGGATGACGCGGGAGATAAAAGTGAGCAGTTCTTC.

This rearrangement joins TRBV18 to TRBJ2-1, with TRBD1 as a possible D gene (6 bases). Deletions cut 3 bases from V and 3 bases from J, with 12 bases between. The CDR3 length is 15 residues. Per the germline V gene, CDR1 is KGHSH and CDR2 is LQKENI. The CDR3 nucleotides read TGTGCCAGCTCACCGGACAGATCAAACTACAATGAGCAGTTCTTC. Translation: CASSPDRSNYNEQFF.

The rearrangement joins TRBV28 to TRBJ1-1; D gene unclear. The germline V gene encodes CDR1 MDHEN and CDR2 SYDVKM. V shed 7 bases and J shed 2 bases, with 17 bases lying between them. The CDR3 is 15 residues long. The CDR3 loop reads CASTTVVSYNTEAFF. CDR3 DNA sequence: TGTGCCAGCACAACCGTTGTAAGCTATAACACTGAAGCTTTCTTT.